The clone carrying this T cell receptor (beta chain) was recorded a few times. The antigen is undetermined. Individual cDNA molecules each carried unique molecular identifiers attached by the library. Authors' analysis steps: There were a median of approximately 100,000 TCRs per sample, with a range from roughly 20,000 to 700,000. TCRdb re-called the RACE reads through MiXCR, storing one row per CDR3 protein. In this record, the V and J calls reflect TCRdb's handling and not the investigators' own analysis. The sample shows approximately 95,000 distinct CDR3 sequences, over 9.5% of them seen only once. The data are from a study of human T cells and chemical hapten exposure. Trimming stripped 0 bases from V and 1 base from J, with 12 bases between. Germline CDR1 is SGHTA and CDR2 is FQGNSA. This CDR3 has 16 residues. Time point: patch test 2, 6 weeks after DPC sensitization. Treatment in this sample: therapeutic diphenylcyclopropenone sensitization with weekly scalp DPC.

Study outcomes and limitations: Significantly more large CDR3 similarity clusters were formed by expanded TCRs than by controls.

This clonotype originated in a middle-aged woman with alopecia areata. Some clones in this sample may be carry-over from other donors' samples. Sequenced material: whole blood, taken in connection with sensitization to the hapten diphenylcyclopropenone (DPC). The chain links TRBV7-2 to TRBJ2-5; tentatively, D is TRBD2 (5 bases). CDR3 sequence reads: CASSLAGTRGQETQYF. The CDR3 bases are TGTGCCAGCAGCTTAGCCGGAACTAGAGGCCAAGAGACCCAGTACTTC.